The 13 T cell receptor beta chains in this list originate from one sample, sequenced in a study of T cell responses to AZD1222 COVID-19 vaccine. Assay used: immunoSEQ multiplex PCR; TCRdb lists only in-frame clones, some missing. The sample includes over 130,000 clones, approximately 90% of them seen just once. The source was peripheral blood, collected 28 days after the second AZD1222 dose. The receptors derive from an adult who received the AZD1222 COVID-19 vaccine.

The chain couples TRBV19 to TRBJ1-2; no clear D. Trimming stripped 2 bases from V and 8 bases from J, with 9 bases between. The CDR3 sequence is 12 residues long. Germline-derived CDR1 and CDR2 are LNHDA and SQIVND (reference sequence). CDR3 loop: CASSIWEGGYTF. The CDR3 DNA reads TGTGCCAGTAGTATATGGGAGGGCGGCTACACCTTC.

On this clone: A read error may produce the germline difference seen at one junction end. This chain uses TRBV7-7 with TRBJ2-3; 7 nucleotides agree with TRBD2. CDR1 and CDR2 from the germline V gene are SSHAT and FNYEAQ (reference sequence). CDR3 length equals 15 residues. Written as DNA, the CDR3 is TGTGCTAGCAGCTTAGGTCGGGGGGGCACAGATACGCAGTATTTT. Its protein is CASSLGRGGTDTQYF.

The chain employs TRBV3-1 (or the pseudogene TRBV3-2) and TRBJ2-3; 7 nucleotides agree with TRBD2. V lost 8 bases, J lost 4 bases, and 12 bases stayed unmatched. The CDR3 totals 15 residues. Germline V gives CDR1 LGHDT, CDR2 YNNKEL (reference sequence). In nucleotides, the CDR3 is TGTGCCAGCTCGGGCAGCGGGGAATCTCCAGATACGCAGTATTTT. It encodes CASSGSGESPDTQYF.

The chain joins TRBV9 to TRBJ2-3; D remains ambiguous. CDR1 is SGDLS and CDR2 is YYNGEE in the germline V gene. The CDR3 runs to 13 residues. V lost 4 bases, J lost 2 bases, and 8 bases lay in between. The CDR3, as DNA: TGTGCCAGCAGCCATCCTCACACAGATACGCAGTATTTT. Translation: CASSHPHTDTQYF.

J is TRBJ2-7 and V is TRBV10-1, with 7 nucleotides matching TRBD2. V lost 3 bases, J lost 0 bases, and 5 bases stayed unmatched. CDR1 is WNHNN and CDR2 is SYGVQD in the germline V gene (reference sequence). The CDR3 has 15 amino acids. This CDR3 is CASSEGSGASYEQYF. The DNA for the CDR3 is TGCGCCAGCAGTGAAGGCAGCGGGGCCTCCTACGAGCAGTACTTC.

This clone occurred once. The chain carries TRBV6-6 and TRBJ2-3, with 7 bases identical to TRBD2. CDR1 is MNHNY, CDR2 SVGAGI, per germline (reference sequence). The ends lost 5 bases at V and 5 bases at J; junction bases unmatched: 4. This CDR3 comprises 13 residues. The CDR3 bases are TGTGCCAGCAGTAGGACTAGTTTAGATACGCAGTATTTT. Its translation is CASSRTSLDTQYF.

The chain joins TRBV24-1 to TRBJ2-2; maybe TRBD1 (6 bases). The ends were cut back, 5 bases at V and 2 bases at J, with 17 bases in the middle. The CDR3 sequence is 17 residues long. Germline V gene data show CDR1 as KGHDR and CDR2 as SFDVKD. The CDR3 loop is CATSGGTGTPNTGELFF. The CDR3 DNA reads TGTGCCACCAGTGGGGGTACCGGGACACCAAACACCGGGGAGCTGTTTTTT.

The chain joins TRBV18 to TRBJ2-1, with D unclear. The CDR3 is 15 residues long. Germline CDR1 is KGHSH and CDR2 is LQKENI. Trimming took off 1 base at V and 0 bases at J, with 7 bases between the two ends. The CDR3 spells CASSPLGFSYNEQFF. The DNA for the CDR3 is TGTGCCAGCTCACCACTCGGTTTCTCCTACAATGAGCAGTTCTTC.

The chain is built from TRBV18 and TRBJ1-5; D gene unclear. Germline assignment: CDR1 KGHSH and CDR2 LQKENI. Trimming left V 4 bases short and J 2 bases short, with 9 bases between. The CDR3 spans 14 residues. CDR3 coding DNA: TGTGCCAGCTCACTCCCCCAGGGCAATCAGCCCCAGCATTTT. Translation gives CASSLPQGNQPQHF.

This chain links TRBV12-3 or TRBV12-4 with TRBJ2-1, with a possible D match to TRBD2 (5 bases). Between the trimmed V and J ends, which lost 6 bases and 7 bases, there was a span of 10 bases. The CDR3 loop spans 12 amino acids. CDR3 region: CASRRLSNEQFF. The CDR3 region has the DNA TGTGCCAGCAGAAGACTATCGAATGAGCAGTTCTTC.

V usage is TRBV24-1 and J usage is TRBJ1-5; D unresolved. With 3 bases removed from V and 1 base from J, the gap between germline ends came to 9 bases. Germline V gene sequence: CDR1 KGHDR, CDR2 SFDVKD. The CDR3 has 15 residues. CDR3 DNA: TGTGCCACCAGTGATGCTGAGGAGAGCAATCAGCCCCAGCATTTT. Its protein is CATSDAEESNQPQHF.

The genes are TRBV30 and TRBJ1-6; no firm D call. The CDR3 is 15 residues long. With 1 base removed from V and 0 bases from J, the gap between germline ends came to 7 bases. CDR1 is GTSNPN and CDR2 is SVGIG in the germline V gene (reference sequence). The CDR3 DNA reads TGTGCCTGGAGTGGAGGGAGCTCCTATAATTCACCCCTCCACTTT. It encodes CAWSGGSSYNSPLHF.

The V call is TRBV5-1, the J call TRBJ2-2, with D uncertain. Germline V gives CDR1 SGHRS, CDR2 YFSETQ. V gave up 0 bases and J gave up 7 bases, with 7 bases separating them. The CDR3 has 13 residues. CDR3 bases: TGCGCCAGCAGCTTGGATGGGGTCGGGGAGCTGTTTTTT. It specifies CASSLDGVGELFF.